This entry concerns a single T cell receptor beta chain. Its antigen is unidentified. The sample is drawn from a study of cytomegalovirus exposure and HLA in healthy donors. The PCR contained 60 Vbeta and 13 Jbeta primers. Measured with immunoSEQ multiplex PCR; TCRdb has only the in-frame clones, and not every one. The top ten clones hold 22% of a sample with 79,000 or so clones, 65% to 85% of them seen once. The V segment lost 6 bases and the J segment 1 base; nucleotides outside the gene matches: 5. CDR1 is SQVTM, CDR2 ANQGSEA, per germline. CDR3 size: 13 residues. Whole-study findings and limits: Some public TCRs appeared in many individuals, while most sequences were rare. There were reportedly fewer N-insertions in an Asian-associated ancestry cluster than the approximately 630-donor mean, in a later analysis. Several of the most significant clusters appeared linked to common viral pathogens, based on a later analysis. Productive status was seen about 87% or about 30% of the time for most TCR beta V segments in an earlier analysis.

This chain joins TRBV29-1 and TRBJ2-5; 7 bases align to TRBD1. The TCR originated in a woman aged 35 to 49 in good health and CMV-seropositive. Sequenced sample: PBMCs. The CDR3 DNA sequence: TGCAGCGTCCGGCCAGGGGGCCAAGAGACCCAGTACTTC. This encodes CSVRPGGQETQYF.